This TCR beta chain was found in a study of identical twins. Study-wide findings and caveats: Twin-shared out-of-frame alpha sequences were enriched for low generation probability. It was cross-sectional statistical analysis, not following the same donors, that the conclusions relied on. Fewer insertions characterized abundant cord blood beta clonotypes, whereas memory repertoires showed none.

Each CDR3 protein is one row after TCRdb ran MiXCR on the 5' RACE reads. This sample has 410,000 or so distinct CDR3 sequences; roughly 20% occur once, and the top ten carry around 10%. With respect to this clonotype: Its matching antigen is unknown.

The CDR3 extends over 15 amino acids. Looked up from germline, CDR1 is LNHNV and CDR2 is YYDKDF (reference sequence). Trimming removed 6 bases from V and 0 bases from J; junction bases left unmatched: 2. Sequenced sample: naive T cells sorted from blood. The chain couples TRBV15 to TRBJ2-6; 7 positions agree with TRBD1. This TCR derives from a man aged 45-60 years in good health. The CDR3 spells CATRQGISGANVLTF. For the CDR3, the DNA is TGTGCCACCAGACAGGGGATCTCTGGGGCCAACGTCCTGACTTTC.